This passage covers 31 T cell receptor beta chains from one sample sequenced in a study of long-term antiretroviral therapy in people with HIV. It was version v3.0 of the immunoSEQ assay that was run at survey level. TCRdb's table, derived via immunoSEQ multiplex PCR, lists solely in-frame clones and lacks some. The table lists tens of thousands of clones, about 83% of them singletons. Sequenced material: unsorted PBMCs, taken less than 5 years after starting antiretroviral therapy. The receptors were gathered from a man aged 35-49 years with HIV.

V and J are TRBV19 and TRBJ1-1; D gene ambiguous. Trimming left V 4 bases short and J 6 bases short, with 15 bases between. This CDR3 comprises 14 residues. The V gene's germline CDR1 is LNHDA and CDR2 SQIVND (reference sequence). Here the CDR3 reads CASSTWTLAPEAFF. Written as DNA, the CDR3 is TGTGCCAGTAGTACCTGGACCCTGGCCCCTGAAGCTTTCTTT.

This chain joins TRBV7-9 and TRBJ1-1; 7 bases fit TRBD1. The CDR3 contains 18 residues. Germline V gene lookup returns CDR1 SEHNR and CDR2 FQNEAQ (reference sequence). V shed 2 bases, J shed 6 bases, and the junction held 18 bases outside the gene matches. Written as DNA, the CDR3 is TGTGCCAGCAGCTTAAAGGGGATGGACAGGTTATCGGGGGCTGAAGCTTTCTTT. The encoded protein is CASSLKGMDRLSGAEAFF.

The chain carries TRBV28 and TRBJ2-7; D gene uncertain. Germline V gives CDR1 MDHEN, CDR2 SYDVKM. V dropped 3 bases and J dropped 3 bases, with 6 bases sitting between them. The CDR3 runs 12 residues. The CDR3: CASSFRGYEQYF. As DNA, the CDR3 is TGTGCCAGCAGTTTTCGAGGCTACGAGCAGTACTTC. The complete variable domain, with remaining parts taken from reference TRBV28 and TRBJ2-7, reads DVKVTQSSRYLVKRTGEKVFLECVQDMDHENMFWYRQDPGLGLRLIYFSYDVKMKEKGDIPEGYSVSREKKERFSLILESASTNQTSMYLCASSFRGYEQYFGPGTRLTVT.

The gene calls are TRBV7-8 and TRBJ1-1; 10 nucleotides align to TRBD1. The CDR3 runs to 17 residues. Germline values: CDR1 SGHVS, CDR2 FQNEAQ. The V gene end was trimmed by 2 bases and the J gene end by 0 bases; junction bases not matched to a gene: 6. DNA for the CDR3: TGTGCCAGCAGCTTACGACAGGGGGCTTGGGTGAACACTGAAGCTTTCTTT. It codes for CASSLRQGAWVNTEAFF.

This clone was picked up one time. V and J are TRBV29-1 and TRBJ2-7; unclear D gene. With 1 base removed from V and 3 bases from J, the gap between germline ends came to 10 bases. Per the germline V gene, CDR1 is SQVTM and CDR2 is ANQGSEA. The CDR3 runs 13 residues. The CDR3 region is CSVEAIGNYEQYF. CDR3 sequence (DNA): TGCAGCGTTGAAGCCATTGGAAACTACGAGCAGTACTTC.

This chain links TRBV9 with TRBJ2-6, with D uncertain. Germline V gene sequence: CDR1 SGDLS, CDR2 YYNGEE. The CDR3 covers 18 residues. Deletions cut 2 bases from V and 0 bases from J, with 15 bases between. The CDR3 sequence: CASSVNVATSSGANVLTF. The CDR3 DNA reads TGTGCCAGCAGCGTCAATGTTGCGACAAGCTCTGGGGCCAACGTCCTGACTTTC.

In this sample, this clone turned up once. The chain employs TRBV7-9 and TRBJ2-3, with 9 bases that match TRBD2. Germline CDR1 is SEHNR and CDR2 is FQNEAQ (reference sequence). The junction had 10 bases not matched to a gene; V was cut back by 1 base and J by 5 bases. This CDR3 is built from 17 residues. CDR3 sequence (DNA): TGTGCCAGCAGCTTAGAATGGCGGGAGGGACCTGTAGATACGCAGTATTTT. Translated: CASSLEWREGPVDTQYF.

The gene calls are TRBV28 and TRBJ2-7; D is possibly TRBD1 (6 bases). Trimming shortened V by 6 bases and J by 4 bases, and 10 bases separated the two germline ends. Germline lookup yields CDR1 MDHEN and CDR2 SYDVKM. This CDR3 is built from 12 residues. The CDR3 here is CASRPTGYEQYF. Here the CDR3 DNA reads TGTGCCAGCAGACCGACAGGTTACGAGCAGTACTTC.

The CDR3 loop reads CATWPTREPYNEQFF. The CDR3 DNA reads TGTGCCACCTGGCCCACGAGGGAGCCCTACAATGAGCAGTTCTTC. The chain uses TRBV27 and TRBJ2-1; maybe TRBD2 (5 bases). Trimming removed 10 bases from V and 2 bases from J, with 18 bases in between. The CDR3 loop spans 15 amino acids. From germline, CDR1 is MNHEY and CDR2 SMNVEV (reference sequence).

This chain uses TRBV5-8 with TRBJ1-5; tentatively, D is TRBD1 (6 bases). Trimming stripped 0 bases from V and 6 bases from J, with 10 bases between. The CDR3 totals 14 residues. The germline V gene has CDR1 SGHTS and CDR2 YDEGEE. CDR3: CASSLGGPGQPQHF. The CDR3 DNA sequence: TGTGCCAGCAGCTTGGGGGGGCCTGGTCAGCCCCAGCATTTT.

This clone was observed a single time. The chain combines TRBV19 with TRBJ2-2, with D perhaps TRBD2 (5 bases). Trimming stripped 6 bases from V and 0 bases from J, with 14 bases between. CDR3 length equals 16 residues. Germline lookup yields CDR1 LNHDA and CDR2 SQIVND (reference sequence). In nucleotides, the CDR3 is TGTGCCAGTAGCGTAGGCGGGCATACGAACACCGGGGAGCTGTTTTTT. Amino acid sequence: CASSVGGHTNTGELFF. The full variable domain, completed using reference TRBV19 and TRBJ2-2, is DGGITQSPKYLFRKEGQNVTLSCEQNLNHDAMYWYRQDPGQGLRLIYYSQIVNDFQKGDIAEGYSVSREKKESFPLTVTSAQKNPTAFYLCASSVGGHTNTGELFFGEGSRLTVL.

The gene calls are TRBV19 and TRBJ2-1, with TRBD2 matching over 12 bases. The CDR3 has 16 amino acids. With 3 bases clipped from V and 7 bases from J, the junction kept 7 bases outside the gene matches. CDR1 is LNHDA and CDR2 is SQIVND in the germline V gene (reference sequence). Written as DNA, the CDR3 is TGTGCCAGTAGTATCCCCTCTAGCGGGAGGGCTAATGAGCAGTTCTTC. Amino acids: CASSIPSSGRANEQFF.

The DNA for the CDR3 is TGTGCCAGCAGCGTTCGGGACAGGATCCCTGGAAACACCATATATTTT. Translated, it gives CASSVRDRIPGNTIYF. The gene calls are TRBV9 and TRBJ1-3; 8 bases are a match to TRBD1. This CDR3 has 16 amino acids. Germline values: CDR1 SGDLS, CDR2 YYNGEE. Germline trimming cut 2 bases from V and 2 bases from J; bases unmatched to any gene: 6.

The chain combines TRBV7-9 with TRBJ2-3; 8 bases agree with TRBD2. The CDR3 covers 16 residues. Per the germline V gene, CDR1 is SEHNR and CDR2 is FQNEAQ (reference sequence). V lost 5 bases and J lost 2; bases outside the gene matches: 9. The CDR3 reads CASSPRGGRSTDTQYF. For the CDR3, the DNA is TGTGCCAGCAGCCCCCGCGGGGGGCGTTCCACAGATACGCAGTATTTT.

This clone has more than one count but fewer than ten. For the CDR3, the DNA is TGTGCCAGCAGCTATAGCTCGGGACAGGCCGCCTCCTACGAGCAGTACTTC. It translates to CASSYSSGQAASYEQYF. The V gene is TRBV7-9, the J gene TRBJ2-7, with 8 bases that match TRBD1. The CDR3 has 17 amino acids. The junction had 11 bases not matched to a gene; V was cut back by 4 bases and J by 0 bases. The V gene's germline CDR1 is SEHNR and CDR2 FQNEAQ (reference sequence).

The chain links TRBV2 to TRBJ2-2; 9 bases align to TRBD1. V lost 7 bases, J lost 4 bases, and 7 bases stayed unmatched. The CDR3 has 15 amino acids. The V gene's germline CDR1 is SNHLY and CDR2 FYNNEI. For the CDR3, the DNA is TGTGCCAGCATAATACAGGGGGCTGGCACCGGGGAGCTGTTTTTT. Translating gives CASIIQGAGTGELFF.

The genes are TRBV19 and TRBJ1-1; no clear D. There are 17 residues in the CDR3. The germline V and J ends were trimmed by 5 bases and 0 bases, with 19 bases remaining between them. Germline CDR1 and CDR2: LNHDA and SQIVND (reference sequence). CDR3 nucleotide sequence: TGTGCCAGTAGTTACCCGGGGTCTCCCCTCCTGAACACTGAAGCTTTCTTT. Encoded protein: CASSYPGSPLLNTEAFF.

The chain recombines TRBV4-3 with TRBJ2-3; weak D call: TRBD2 (5 bases). Per germline, CDR1 LGHNA and CDR2 YSLEER. Trimming took off 0 bases at V and 0 bases at J, with 7 bases between the two ends. CDR3 length: 15 amino acids. The CDR3 loop reads CASSQDERSTDTQYF. The CDR3 nucleotides are TGCGCCAGCAGCCAAGATGAGCGGAGCACAGATACGCAGTATTTT.

This clone was counted only a few times. The V and J genes are TRBV6-5 and TRBJ1-2, with D perhaps matching TRBD1 (6 bases). With 3 bases removed from V and 4 bases from J, the gap between germline ends came to 15 bases. From germline, CDR1 is MNHEY and CDR2 SVGAGI. The CDR3 runs 15 residues. The CDR3 coding sequence is TGTGCCAGCAGTTATCTTCGTACAGGGCCCTATGGCTACACCTTC. Translating it yields CASSYLRTGPYGYTF.

The chain is built from TRBV18 and TRBJ1-5; maybe TRBD1 (6 bases). This CDR3 comprises 15 residues. Trimming removed 2 bases at V and 3 bases at J, with 11 bases between. In germline, CDR1 is KGHSH, CDR2 LQKENI. The CDR3 reads CASSPTDSLNQPQHF. The CDR3 DNA is TGTGCCAGCTCACCAACGGACAGCCTCAATCAGCCCCAGCATTTT.

The count of this clone is one. The gene calls are TRBV29-1 and TRBJ1-1; TRBD1 aligns across 7 bases. CDR1 is SQVTM and CDR2 is ANQGSEA in the germline V gene. V lost 3 bases and J lost 5; bases outside the gene matches: 9. This CDR3 has 14 amino acids. In DNA, the CDR3 is TGCAGCGTTGAGGCACAGGGGCCGGGGACTGAAGCTTTCTTT. Translated: CSVEAQGPGTEAFF.

This clone came up once. The V gene is TRBV2, the J gene TRBJ2-3, with a weak D call TRBD2 (5 bases). Germline V lookup: CDR1 SNHLY, CDR2 FYNNEI. CDR3 length: 13 amino acids. Trimming removed 7 bases from V and 5 bases from J, with 13 bases in between. The CDR3 here is CASTEPGKDTQYF. In DNA, the CDR3 is TGTGCCAGCACCGAACCGGGGAAAGATACGCAGTATTTT.

This clone was counted only a few times. CDR3 residues: CASSSLAGGPYEQYF. CDR3 sequence (DNA): TGCGCCAGCAGCTCTCTAGCGGGGGGACCCTACGAGCAGTACTTC. The chain recombines TRBV5-1 with TRBJ2-7; 11 bases line up with TRBD2. CDR3 length: 15 amino acids. V lost 3 bases, J lost 2 bases, and 4 bases stayed unmatched. Germline V gene sequence: CDR1 SGHRS, CDR2 YFSETQ. Together with reference TRBV5-1 and TRBJ2-7, the CDR3 gives the full variable domain: KAGVTQTPRYLIKTRGQQVTLSCSPISGHRSVSWYQQTPGQGLQFLFEYFSETQRNKGNFPGRFSGRQFSNSRSEMNVSTLELGDSALYLCASSSLAGGPYEQYFGPGTRLTVT.

The chain recombines TRBV7-9 with TRBJ2-3, with 8 positions matching TRBD1. V lost 5 bases and J lost 1; bases outside the gene matches: 5. The CDR3 spans 15 residues. Germline V gene data show CDR1 as SEHNR and CDR2 as FQNEAQ (reference sequence). CDR3 DNA sequence: TGTGCCAGCAGCCGTGGGACAGGAGGCACAGATACGCAGTATTTT. Translating it yields CASSRGTGGTDTQYF.

V and J are TRBV4-2 and TRBJ2-3, with TRBD2 matching 8 bases. In germline, CDR1 is LGHNA, CDR2 YNFKEQ. J gave up 4 bases and V 0 bases, and 6 bases lay outside the gene matches. This CDR3 has 16 residues. The CDR3 region has the DNA TGTGCCAGCAGCCAAGATCCGGGGGGGTTTTCAGATACGCAGTATTTT. Protein sequence: CASSQDPGGFSDTQYF.

This sequence joins TRBV5-1 and TRBJ2-1; 8 bases match TRBD1. This CDR3 has 14 residues. Per germline, CDR1 SGHRS and CDR2 YFSETQ. J was trimmed by 4 bases and V by 6 bases; bases with no gene match: 6. This CDR3 is CASNADRVYNEQFF. As DNA, the CDR3 is TGCGCCAGCAACGCGGACAGGGTTTACAATGAGCAGTTCTTC.

The V call is TRBV7-2, the J call TRBJ2-2; 15 nucleotides agree with TRBD2. This CDR3 spans 19 amino acids. Germline trimming cut 4 bases from V and 5 bases from J; bases unmatched to any gene: 11. Germline CDR1 is SGHTA and CDR2 is FQGNSA. CDR3 bases: TGTGCCAGCAGCTCCCCCCCGGGACTAGCGGGGGGAAGGACCGGGGAGCTGTTTTTT. Its protein product is CASSSPPGLAGGRTGELFF.

The rearrangement links TRBV2 to TRBJ2-3, with D perhaps given as TRBD1 or TRBD2 (5 bases each). From germline, CDR1 is SNHLY and CDR2 FYNNEI. V dropped 8 bases and J dropped 6 bases, with 21 bases sitting between them. The CDR3 extends over 15 amino acids. The CDR3 DNA sequence: TGTGCCAGCGTTTTTCCGGGACCAAGTGGGGATACGCAGTATTTT. Protein: CASVFPGPSGDTQYF.

The rearrangement links TRBV29-1 to TRBJ2-7, with D maybe TRBD2 (7 bases). V lost 4 bases, J lost 1 base, and 11 bases lay in between. This CDR3 is 13 amino acids long. Germline CDR1 and CDR2: SQVTM and ANQGSEA. The CDR3 nucleotides read TGCAGCGTTGGGGGGGGCGCGTCCTACGAGCAGTACTTC. This gives the protein CSVGGGASYEQYF.

The chain combines TRBV18 with TRBJ2-7, with 9 positions matching TRBD1. The CDR3 length is 16 residues. With 3 bases clipped from V and 4 bases from J, the junction kept 10 bases outside the gene matches. Germline values: CDR1 KGHSH, CDR2 LQKENI. As DNA, the CDR3 is TGTGCCAGCTCACCTGAATTCGGACAGGGGCGATACGAGCAGTACTTC. This sequence encodes CASSPEFGQGRYEQYF.

The chain carries TRBV6-1 and TRBJ2-2; perhaps TRBD2 as D (5 bases). Trimming left V 6 bases short and J 5 bases short, with 10 bases between. The CDR3 spans 13 residues. Germline values: CDR1 MNHNS, CDR2 SASEGT. The CDR3 nucleotides are TGTGCCAGCAGGGCGGGTTTGACCGGGGAGCTGTTTTTT. It yields the protein CASRAGLTGELFF.